A selection of T cell receptor beta chains follows, all from one sample in a study of cytomegalovirus exposure and HLA in healthy donors. Measured with immunoSEQ multiplex PCR; TCRdb has only the in-frame clones, and not every one. The table has some 70,000 clones, approximately 78% seen once. The specimen was PBMCs. Source of these receptors: a human donor in good health. Each CDR3 is given with its conserved first and last residue. The order of the fields is V gene, clone size, J gene, D gene, CDR3 DNA, CDR3 protein. The D gene is left open where the match is weak. Where a row states a size, it is once, few, many or the class of an expanded clone; other rows omit it.

TRBV29-1	once	TRBJ1-2	.	TGCAGCGTTGAGAGGGGGGGCTACACCTTC	CSVERGGYTF
TRBV2	.	TRBJ2-5	TRBD1	TGTGCCAGCAGTGAAAAAATCGGACAGGGGCAAGAGACCCAGTACTTC	CASSEKIGQGQETQYF
TRBV2	.	TRBJ2-5	.	TGTGCCAGCAGGCAGGCGGGAAACCAAGAGACCCAGTACTTC	CASRQAGNQETQYF
TRBV11-2	.	TRBJ2-7	TRBD2	TGTGCCAGCAGCTTAGGCGGGGGGGGGTACTACGAGCAGTACTTC	CASSLGGGGYYEQYF
TRBV7-8	.	TRBJ1-1	.	TGTGCCAGCAGCTCCCAGGGCCAGAGCGAGTCAGCTTTCTTT	CASSSQGQSESAFF
TRBV30	once	TRBJ2-3	TRBD2	TGTGCCTGGAGTGTCGGGGCGGGGGGCCTGAATACGCAGTATTTT	CAWSVGAGGLNTQYF
TRBV7-8	.	TRBJ2-2	TRBD1	TGTGCCAGTAGTGGGAGACAGGGGCCCACCGGGGAGCTGTTTTTT	CASSGRQGPTGELFF
TRBV28	.	TRBJ1-2	.	TGTGCCAGCAGCAACGCGGGGAAGGGTGGCTACACCTTC	CASSNAGKGGYTF
TRBV15	.	TRBJ1-1	.	TGTGCCACCAGCAAAAATTGGGCGCAGACTGAAGCTTTCTTT	CATSKNWAQTEAFF
TRBV7-9	.	TRBJ2-2	.	TGTGCCAGCAGCTCAGGGGCAGTGAACACCGGGGAGCTGTTTTTT	CASSSGAVNTGELFF
TRBV28	.	TRBJ1-5	.	TGTGCCAGCAAAAACACAGGATCTGCGGGCAATCAGCCCCAGCATTTT	CASKNTGSAGNQPQHF
TRBV6-1	.	TRBJ2-6	.	TGTGCCAGCAATGCAGGGATTTCTGGGGCCAACGTCCTGACTTTC	CASNAGISGANVLTF
TRBV2	.	TRBJ1-2	TRBD1	TGTGCCAGCAGCGACAGGGGGGTCTATGGCTACACCTTC	CASSDRGVYGYTF
TRBV7-2	few	TRBJ2-1	TRBD2	TGTGCCAGCAGCGCCCTCAGCGGGGGGGCCATTGAGCAGTTCTTC	CASSALSGGAIEQFF
TRBV7-3	.	TRBJ2-3	TRBD2	TGTGCCAGCAGCTTCTCGGGGGGGCTTGGCACAGATACGCAGTATTTT	CASSFSGGLGTDTQYF
TRBV10-2	.	TRBJ1-5	.	TGCGCCAGCAGTGAGTTCAGCGGGCCCCAGCATTTT	CASSEFSGPQHF
TRBV28	.	TRBJ1-6	.	TGTGCCAGCAATAACAGGGATAATTCACCCCTCCACTTT	CASNNRDNSPLHF
TRBV11-2	.	TRBJ1-1	.	TGTGCCAGCAGAACCCCACAGGCGAACACTGAAGCTTTCTTT	CASRTPQANTEAFF
TRBV7-7	once	TRBJ2-3	TRBD2	TGTGCTAGCAGCTTAGAACGGGGGGGCACAGATACGCAGTATTTT	CASSLERGGTDTQYF
TRBV7-2	.	TRBJ2-7	TRBD2	TGTGCCAGCAGGATAGCGGGACCCTACGAGCAGTACTTC	CASRIAGPYEQYF
TRBV19	.	TRBJ2-7	.	TGTGCCAGTAGTGCAACAGGGTCCTACGAGCAGTACTTC	CASSATGSYEQYF
TRBV19	.	TRBJ1-2	TRBD1	TGTGCCAGTAGTATAGAGGGCAGGGGGCGCAGGGGCTACACCTTC	CASSIEGRGRRGYTF
TRBV5-1	.	TRBJ2-2	TRBD1	TGCGCCAGCAGCTCCGGGACAGGGATGCGGGGCGGGGAGCTGTTTTTT	CASSSGTGMRGGELFF
TRBV19	.	TRBJ1-3	TRBD1	TGTGCCAGTAGTATTGGGGACAGGGTTTTTTTATCTGGAAACACCATATATTTT	CASSIGDRVFLSGNTIYF
TRBV4-3	.	TRBJ2-1	TRBD2	TGCGCCAGCAGCCAAGAAGGGATAGCGGGGGACAATGAGCAGTTCTTC	CASSQEGIAGDNEQFF
TRBV5-5	.	TRBJ1-3	.	TGTGCCAGCAGATCGGAGGGAAACACCATATATTTT	CASRSEGNTIYF
TRBV19	.	TRBJ1-5	TRBD1	TGTGCCAGTAGTATCTTCACAGGGGAAGGGGGTCAGCCCCAGCATTTT	CASSIFTGEGGQPQHF
TRBV5-1	.	TRBJ2-7	.	TGCGCCAGCAGCGGGGGAAGGAGGGGATCTTCCTACGAGCAGTACTTC	CASSGGRRGSSYEQYF
TRBV9	.	TRBJ2-5	.	TGTGCCAGCAGCCCCGGTGTAGCCTTGAAAGAGACCCAGTACTTC	CASSPGVALKETQYF
TRBV10-3	.	TRBJ2-5	.	TGTGCCATCAGTGACTCAGCGGAGGGGGAGACCCAGTACTTC	CAISDSAEGETQYF
TRBV5-1	.	TRBJ1-1	.	TGCGCCAGCAGCTTGGGTCCAACAGGGAACACTGAAGCTTTCTTT	CASSLGPTGNTEAFF
TRBV2	.	TRBJ2-7	TRBD1	TGTGCCAGCAGTGGGGACAGGGGCGACGAGCAGTACTTC	CASSGDRGDEQYF
TRBV5-4	.	TRBJ2-3	.	TGTGCCAGCAGCTTAGCGGGACAAGCTAGCACAGATACGCAGTATTTT	CASSLAGQASTDTQYF
TRBV28	.	TRBJ1-4	.	TGTGCCAGCAGTTCATACAGGGCCATCCGCGCAACTAATGAAAAACTGTTTTTT	CASSSYRAIRATNEKLFF
TRBV15	.	TRBJ2-7	.	TGTGCCACCAGCGGGTGGGGCTACGAGCAGTACTTC	CATSGWGYEQYF
TRBV5-1	.	TRBJ2-7	TRBD1	TGCGCCAGCAGCTGGGGGACAGGGGGCAACGAGCAGTACTTC	CASSWGTGGNEQYF
TRBV29-1	.	TRBJ2-5	.	TGCAGCGTTACTGGCCTCATACCCACGAAGAGCGGGTACTTC	CSVTGLIPTKSGYF
TRBV6-5	few	TRBJ1-1	.	TGTGCCAGCGGGCGCGACACTGAAGCTTTCTTT	CASGRDTEAFF
TRBV6-6	.	TRBJ2-5	TRBD1	TGTGCCAGCAGTAAAACAGGGGAAGGGTTCCAAGAGACCCAGTACTTC	CASSKTGEGFQETQYF